This T cell receptor (beta chain) was identified during a study of blood T cell repertoires in COVID-19. Some clones are missing from TCRdb's copy, which holds only in-frame ones; the method was immunoSEQ multiplex PCR. The data hold roughly 360,000 clones, with 83% observed a single time. Material: PBMCs or T cells enriched from blood (not recorded which). The sequence derives from a woman aged 45-65 years who had recovered from COVID-19.

The CDR3 spells CAWSVPGQGVGYTF. The CDR3 DNA reads as TGTGCCTGGAGTGTACCGGGACAGGGCGTTGGCTACACCTTC. The rearrangement links TRBV30 to TRBJ1-2; TRBD1 aligns across 9 bases. The J segment lost 7 bases and the V segment lost 0 bases, leaving 6 bases of the junction unmatched. The germline V gene has CDR1 GTSNPN and CDR2 SVGIG (reference sequence). The length of the CDR3 is 14 residues.